This is a list of T cell receptor beta chains from one sample in a study of cytomegalovirus exposure and HLA in healthy donors. Repertoires were generated with immunoSEQ multiplex PCR, while TCRdb's copy carries only in-frame clones and drops some. The sample contains 150,000 to 200,000 clones, approximately 70% of which appear only once. Sequences were obtained from PBMCs. The source of these receptors is a woman in her twenties or thirties in good health and CMV-seronegative. The CDR3 runs from the conserved cysteine through the conserved F or W. Fields, in order: CDR3 protein, clone size, D gene, V gene. A D gene is named only where the DNA matches it firmly. Only some rows state a clone size, as once, few, many or a class for expanded clones.

CASRLDYRRETQYF | - | - | TRBV2
CASTTTGDHQETQYF | - | TRBD1 | TRBV4-2
CASSSQGGAEAFF | - | - | TRBV5-4
CATSRDRSRETQYF | once | - | TRBV15
CASSSTSGRSGVADTQYF | - | TRBD2 | TRBV28
CGCDEQFF | few | - | TRBV30
CASSPQGIGTIYF | - | - | TRBV7-2
CSVATGTDTQYF | - | - | TRBV29-1
CASSLKRAGSGANVLTF | - | - | TRBV27
CASSLEQGAAYEQYF | - | TRBD1 | TRBV5-1
CASSFSVTLSTEAFF | - | - | TRBV27
CASSLAPAGEETQYF | - | - | TRBV7-9
CASTGGGQGGSNEQFF | - | TRBD1 | TRBV2
CASSFSEATGVTYEQYF | once | TRBD1 | TRBV5-4
CASSGTSGVNEQFF | - | TRBD2 | TRBV2
CASSGQGNYGYTF | - | TRBD1 | TRBV10-2
CASSPGGEAFF | - | - | TRBV7-9
CASSRGGRSTNEKLFF | - | - | TRBV14
CAISELGGYQPQHF | - | - | TRBV10-3
CASSDARGRGGYTF | - | - | TRBV7-3
CASSQAVKLIGNSPLHF | - | - | TRBV4-1
CASSLGGRSSYNSPLHF | - | - | TRBV5-6
CASSKERDEKLFF | - | - | TRBV2
CASSETPSNQPQHF | few | - | TRBV2
CASNDYRNTGELFF | - | - | TRBV19
CASSSRTVQETQYF | - | - | TRBV9
CASSAGLAGGWANTGELFF | once | TRBD2 | TRBV2
CASSLEAGSYEQYF | few | - | TRBV5-1
CASSVQGPRDEQFF | - | - | TRBV9
CASSDRTGVVSGELFF | once | TRBD1 | TRBV7-9
CASSHLRGQTYEQYF | - | TRBD1 | TRBV11-2